This is a list of T cell receptor beta chains from one sample in a study of metastatic and nonmetastatic thyroid tumors. TCRdb reassembled clones from the PCR reads with MiXCR. Of 15,000 to 25,000 clones listed, approximately 25% were seen once; the top ten hold approximately 3.5%. Specimen: blood. These receptors originate from a male donor with papillary thyroid cancer or a benign thyroid nodule (not recorded which). Some clones in this sample may be carry-over from other donors' samples. The CDR3 runs from the conserved cysteine through the conserved F or W. Each record gives: V gene, J gene, clone size, D gene, CDR3 DNA, CDR3 protein. D genes are given only for firm matches. Rows give clone size only sometimes, using once, few, many, or a class for an expanded clone.

TRBV13,TRBJ1-5,.,.,TGTGTCAGCAGCTTGGGCAATCAGCCCCAGCATTTT,CVSSLGNQPQHF
TRBV20-1,TRBJ2-5,.,.,TGCAGTGCTAGTTTATCGGGAGTTTGGGGAGAGACCCAGTACTTC,CSASLSGVWGETQYF
TRBV6-1,TRBJ1-6,few,.,TGTGCCACCAGGGCGGGAAATTCACCCCTCCACTTT,CATRAGNSPLHF
TRBV2,TRBJ2-7,medium-sized,TRBD2,TGTGCCAGCAGGATAGCGGGGCCCGAGCAGTACTTC,CASRIAGPEQYF
TRBV4-1,TRBJ2-3,many,TRBD2,TGCGCCAGCAGCCAAGTGGGACTAGCGGGGGGCCCTACCCGCATAGATACGCAGTATTTT,CASSQVGLAGGPTRIDTQYF
TRBV24-1,TRBJ1-6,medium-sized,TRBD1,TGTGCCACCACAGGGGGAGACGGTTCACCCCTCCACTTT,CATTGGDGSPLHF
TRBV5-1,TRBJ2-7,once,.,TGCGCCAGCAGCTTGGCCGGATACAGGGCGGAAGAGCAGTACTTC,CASSLAGYRAEEQYF
TRBV11-2,TRBJ2-1,once,.,TGTGCCAGCAGCCCAGCCATGAACGGGGGCTCCAATGAGCAGTTCTTC,CASSPAMNGGSNEQFF
TRBV19,TRBJ2-3,.,.,TGTGCCATTATTTCGACAGGCACAGATACGCAGTATTTT,CAIISTGTDTQYF
TRBV6-2/TRBV6-3,TRBJ1-1,medium-sized,.,TGTGCCAGCAGTTCACTACCCCTAGTGAGCAGCCTGAACACTGAAGCTTTCTTT,CASSSLPLVSSLNTEAFF
TRBV29-1,TRBJ2-2,.,.,TGCAGCGTTCTCGTCGCCGGGGAGCTGTTTTTT,CSVLVAGELFF
TRBV11-2,TRBJ2-1,.,TRBD1,TGTGCCAGCAGCTTCCAGGGGGCAGATGAGCAGTTCTTC,CASSFQGADEQFF
TRBV5-4,TRBJ2-5,many,.,TGTGCCAGCAGCTTGGGCAGGTGGGAGACCCAGTACTTC,CASSLGRWETQYF
TRBV5-4,TRBJ1-3,few,TRBD1,TGTGCCAGCAGGGACAGGGTGTCCGGAAACACCATATATTTT,CASRDRVSGNTIYF
TRBV12-3/TRBV12-4,TRBJ2-1,few,TRBD2,TGTGCCAGCAGCCGACTAGCGGAAAAAAACAATGAGCAGTTCTTC,CASSRLAEKNNEQFF
TRBV6-1,TRBJ2-1,medium-sized,.,TGTGCCACCAATCCTTGGGGAGACAATGAGCAGTTCTTC,CATNPWGDNEQFF
TRBV4-1,TRBJ1-6,medium-sized,.,TGCGCCAGCAGCCAAGGAGGCTTTAATTCACCCCTCCACTTT,CASSQGGFNSPLHF
TRBV6-1,TRBJ1-1,.,.,TGTGCCAGCAGTGCTATGGAAATGAACACTGAAGCTTTCTTT,CASSAMEMNTEAFF
TRBV12-3/TRBV12-4,TRBJ2-7,.,TRBD2,TGTGCCAGCAGTCCTGGGGGGGGCGAGCAGTACTTC,CASSPGGGEQYF
TRBV2,TRBJ2-3,.,.,TGTGCCACCCAGCGAGGGGAGAGAGATACGCAGTATTTT,CATQRGERDTQYF
TRBV6-4,TRBJ1-2,few,TRBD1,TGTGCCACCAGACAGGGGCAGAGTTTGATTGGCTACACCTTC,CATRQGQSLIGYTF
TRBV12-3/TRBV12-4,TRBJ2-2,.,.,TGTGCCAGCAGTTTAGGCAGGGGAAGGTTCGACACCGGGGAGCTGTTTTTT,CASSLGRGRFDTGELFF
TRBV7-3,TRBJ1-5,many,.,TGTGCCAGCAGCCGACTTGGGGCCAGGGTTCAGCCCCAGCATTTT,CASSRLGARVQPQHF
TRBV4-2,TRBJ2-7,many,.,TGTGCCAGCAGCCAAGTAATGGACTCCCCCTACGAGCAGTACTTC,CASSQVMDSPYEQYF
TRBV28,TRBJ1-3,medium-sized,TRBD1,TGTGCCAGCAGTTTATGGGAACTTCAGGGGGCCGGAAACACCATATATTTT,CASSLWELQGAGNTIYF
TRBV20-1,TRBJ2-5,many,TRBD1,TGCAGTGCTAGGGACAGGGGGCGATCCGAAGAGACCCAGTACTTC,CSARDRGRSEETQYF
TRBV7-9,TRBJ2-2,.,TRBD2,TGTGCCAGCAGAGGACTAGCGGGAGGAGCCGGGGAGCTGTTTTTT,CASRGLAGGAGELFF
TRBV28,TRBJ1-1,.,.,TGTGCCAGCATCGGACCGATCCCGAACCAGAACACTGAAGCTTTCTTT,CASIGPIPNQNTEAFF
TRBV18,TRBJ2-1,many,.,TGTGCCAGCTCACCACCGAGCACCCTAAGACCTGAGCAGTTCTTC,CASSPPSTLRPEQFF
TRBV29-1,TRBJ1-2,many,.,TGCAGCGTTTCCTCTGGCTACACCTTC,CSVSSGYTF
TRBV4-2,TRBJ2-2,.,.,TGTGCCAGCATGGAGGGCACCGGGGAGCTGTTTTTT,CASMEGTGELFF
TRBV28,TRBJ1-2,few,.,TGTGCCAGCAGTTCCAATGACGGAATTAACTATGGCTACACCTTC,CASSSNDGINYGYTF
TRBV11-2,TRBJ2-1,medium-sized,.,TGTGCCAGCAGCTTAGTTCGAAGGGGAGGCCTTAGGGAGCAGTTCTTC,CASSLVRRGGLREQFF
TRBV5-1,TRBJ2-2,medium-sized,TRBD2,TGCGCCAGCAGCTTATTTCTAGCGGGAGACACCGGGGAGCTGTTTTTT,CASSLFLAGDTGELFF
TRBV6-2/TRBV6-3,TRBJ2-1,.,TRBD2,TGTGCCAGCACTCCACTAGCGGAAATCTCCTACGATGAGCAGTTCTTC,CASTPLAEISYDEQFF
TRBV28,TRBJ1-3,few,.,TGTGCCAGCAGTTTGGATTGGGTGAGCACCATATATTTT,CASSLDWVSTIYF
TRBV12-3/TRBV12-4,TRBJ1-6,.,.,TGTGCCAGCAGTTTGCGTACAGGGCCTTCACCCCTCCACTTT,CASSLRTGPSPLHF
TRBV20-1,TRBJ2-3,few,TRBD2,TGCAGTCCAGAGACTAGCCGGAGGACAGATACGCAGTATTTT,CSPETSRRTDTQYF